This paragraph reports one T cell receptor beta chain. The antigen remains unidentified. The data belong to a study of CD8+ T cells in alopecia areata. Reverse transcription of extracted RNA yielded cDNA, which provided the sequencing template. Produced via immunoSEQ multiplex PCR; TCRdb's table is partial and in-frame only. The data contain about 34,000 clones, roughly 50% of them singletons. Findings and caveats of the study: Sequencing of scalp samples also includes resident alphabeta T cells from normal skin. In lesional scalp, particularly from alopecia totalis/universalis, clonality was higher than in normal scalp.

Both peripheral blood and punch biopsies of lesional scalp skin were obtained from patients who had alopecia areata. PBMCs yielded sorted CD4+ and CD8+ T cells. This CDR3 has 16 residues. The V gene's germline CDR1 is SGHTA and CDR2 FQGNSA. Between the trimmed V and J ends, which lost 1 base and 0 bases, there was a span of 10 bases. The sample comprised NKG2D-high CD8+ T cells sorted from blood. The chain uses TRBV7-2 and TRBJ2-1; D call uncertain. The sequence derives from a human donor with alopecia areata. The CDR3 sequence is CASSLGLRGSYNEQFF. CDR3 bases: TGTGCCAGCAGCTTAGGACTCCGAGGCTCCTACAATGAGCAGTTCTTC.